A selection of T cell receptor beta chains follows, all from one sample in a study of blood T cells in healthy people across ages. TCRdb reprocessed the 5' RACE reads with MiXCR, giving one entry per CDR3 protein. The sample records about 400,000 distinct CDR3 sequences, roughly half being singletons. Sequences were obtained from blood. Receptors were obtained from a man aged 60 to 69 in good health. Both conserved end residues are part of each CDR3. The D gene is left open where the match is weak. The size entry is marked missing in some rows and otherwise reads once, few, many or a size class.

d_call	cdr3_length	clone_size	j_call	v_call	cdr3_nt	cdr3_aa
TRBD2	15	NA	TRBJ2-7	TRBV7-2	TGTGCCAGCAGCTTAGTTCCGGGGGGAACCTACGAGCAGTACTTC	CASSLVPGGTYEQYF
NA	11	few	TRBJ2-1	TRBV20-1	TGCAGTGCTAGATCCGGGACGGAGCAGTTCTTC	CSARSGTEQFF
TRBD1	13	NA	TRBJ2-7	TRBV29-1	TGCAGCGTTGTCCGGGACAGCATCTACGAGCAGTACTTC	CSVVRDSIYEQYF
TRBD1	13	NA	TRBJ2-1	TRBV27	TGTGCCAGCAGTTCCCGACAGGGTACTGAGCAGTTCTTC	CASSSRQGTEQFF
TRBD2	13	NA	TRBJ2-7	TRBV2	TGTGCCAGCGGAGTAGGCGGGAGGGGCGAGCAGTACTTC	CASGVGGRGEQYF
NA	14	NA	TRBJ2-7	TRBV7-7	TGTGCTAGCAGCTTAACGAGGGACTCCTACGAGCAGTACTTC	CASSLTRDSYEQYF
NA	14	once	TRBJ1-1	TRBV7-2	TGTGCCAGCAGCCTAGACAGGTCTCTAACTGAAGCTTTCTTT	CASSLDRSLTEAFF
NA	21	NA	TRBJ2-6	TRBV12-5	TGTGCTAGGGGTTTGGTAGGTCTTAGGGCAGATACCCTCTGGAGGGCTAACGTCCTGACTTTC	CARGLVGLRADTLWRANVLTF
NA	16	NA	TRBJ1-5	TRBV5-5	TGTGCCAGCAGCTTGTTGGCCGGGCGTCCCGATCAGCCCCAGCATTTT	CASSLLAGRPDQPQHF
NA	15	NA	TRBJ2-5	TRBV4-3	TGCGCCAGCAGCCAAGATTACGGGCGGCAAGAGACCCAGTACTTC	CASSQDYGRQETQYF
NA	12	NA	TRBJ2-3	TRBV28	TGTGCCAGCAAACAAGCGGGAGATACGCAGTATTTT	CASKQAGDTQYF
NA	13	few	TRBJ1-2	TRBV7-9	TGTGCCAGCAGCCAGGGCCGGGTTGAAGACTACACCTTC	CASSQGRVEDYTF
NA	14	NA	TRBJ2-1	TRBV5-1	TGCGCCAGCAGCTCCGGGACGCGTCAGGAGGAGCAGTTCTTC	CASSSGTRQEEQFF
TRBD1	13	few	TRBJ2-4	TRBV7-9	TGTGCCTCCTGTTGGACAGGGACCAACATTCAGTACTTC	CASCWTGTNIQYF
NA	13	once	TRBJ1-1	TRBV20-1	TGCAGTGCAGCCGGGGGGGCTTTAACTGAAGCTTTCTTT	CSAAGGALTEAFF
NA	13	few	TRBJ2-4	TRBV7-9	TGTGCCAGCAGCTTAGGGGACTTCCCCATTCAGTACTTC	CASSLGDFPIQYF
NA	15	NA	TRBJ2-3	TRBV7-2	TGTGCCAGCAGCTTACACAGAGGGGGGGCAGATACGCAGTATTTT	CASSLHRGGADTQYF
TRBD1	15	few	TRBJ2-7	TRBV16	TGTGCCAGCAGCCCGTCGGACAGGGTCTCCTACGAGCAGTACTTC	CASSPSDRVSYEQYF
NA	16	NA	TRBJ2-5	TRBV5-1	TGCGCCAGCAGCCTTAGCCCACTAGCCGTAGGAGAGACCCAGTACTTC	CASSLSPLAVGETQYF
NA	14	few	TRBJ2-7	TRBV30	TGTGCCTGGAGTTCCGGGACGCCGACCTACGAGCAGTACTTC	CAWSSGTPTYEQYF
NA	16	few	TRBJ2-7	TRBV20-1	TGCAGTGCTAGAGATTACAGGGTGTCGGCGACAAGTGCCCAGTACTTC	CSARDYRVSATSAQYF
NA	15	few	TRBJ2-5	TRBV11-2	TGTGCCAGCAGCTTAGAGGTGGGCAGGGCGGAGACCCAGTACTTC	CASSLEVGRAETQYF
TRBD1	15	NA	TRBJ2-3	TRBV10-3	TGTGCCATCAATCAGGGGGACAGAATAGCAGATACGCAGTATTTT	CAINQGDRIADTQYF
NA	13	NA	TRBJ1-1	TRBV25-1	TGTGCCAGCAGTAGGTGGGAGGCCACTGAAGCTTTCTTT	CASSRWEATEAFF
NA	13	NA	TRBJ2-5	TRBV28	TGTGCCAGCAGTGTAATAAGCTCCAATGAGCAGTACTTC	CASSVISSNEQYF
TRBD1	12	NA	TRBJ1-2	TRBV28	TGTGCCAGCAGATCAGGGGGAAGTGGCTACACCTTC	CASRSGGSGYTF
NA	11	NA	TRBJ1-2	TRBV20-1	TGCAGTGCTAGTTGGACCTATGGCTACACCTTC	CSASWTYGYTF
TRBD1	12	many	TRBJ2-1	TRBV27	TGTGCCAGCAGATCCGACAGGGGAAGGGAGTTCTTC	CASRSDRGREFF
NA	15	many	TRBJ1-4	TRBV27	TGTGCCAGCCGTACCGGGGCTGCAACTAATGAAAAACTGTTTTTT	CASRTGAATNEKLFF
TRBD2	17	NA	TRBJ2-7	TRBV7-8	TGTGCCAGCAGCTCTAGGGGGCTAGCGGGGGGAGGTCGCGAGCAGTACTTC	CASSSRGLAGGGREQYF
TRBD2	15	NA	TRBJ2-7	TRBV9	TGTGCCAGTAGCGGGGGACTAGCGGCTACCTACGAGCAGTACTTC	CASSGGLAATYEQYF
TRBD1	15	few	TRBJ1-2	TRBV2	TGTGCCAGCAGTGACCCGGGACAGGGGAACTATGGCTACACCTTC	CASSDPGQGNYGYTF
TRBD2	18	few	TRBJ2-4	TRBV6-2/TRBV6-3	TGTGCCAGCAGTTACTCGGTGGCTAGCGGGCTAGCCAAAAACATTCAGTACTTC	CASSYSVASGLAKNIQYF
NA	13	NA	TRBJ2-7	TRBV28	TGTGCCAGCAGTTTATCCCCCAACTACGAGCAGTACTTC	CASSLSPNYEQYF
NA	15	few	TRBJ2-1	TRBV20-1	TGCAGTGCGCTGATACTGGTTGATTTCGACAATGAGCAGTTCTTC	CSALILVDFDNEQFF
NA	15	few	TRBJ2-3	TRBV4-3	TGCGCCAGCAGCCAAGATCATATGAGGGGGGTTACGCAGTATTTT	CASSQDHMRGVTQYF
TRBD1	14	NA	TRBJ2-3	TRBV7-9	TGTGCCAGCAGCAAACAGGGGACCACAGATACGCAGTATTTT	CASSKQGTTDTQYF
NA	12	few	TRBJ1-2	TRBV12-3/TRBV12-4	TGTGCCAGCAGTTCACCACAGGGCGGCTACACCTTC	CASSSPQGGYTF
NA	15	many	TRBJ1-6	TRBV21-1	TGTGCCAGCAGCAAAGGACCGATCCTAGGTTCACCCCTCCACTTT	CASSKGPILGSPLHF
NA	16	NA	TRBJ1-2	TRBV20-1	TGCAGTGCTAGAGATCGACACGGTACAGGGAACTATGGCTACACCTTC	CSARDRHGTGNYGYTF
TRBD2	14	NA	TRBJ2-7	TRBV6-2/TRBV6-3	TGTGCCAGCCGGACTAGCGGGATTCGATTCGAGCAGTACTTC	CASRTSGIRFEQYF
NA	17	NA	TRBJ2-1	TRBV20-1	TGCAGTGCTAGAGATGGGGCCCATGTCGGGTCCTACAATGAGCAGTTCTTC	CSARDGAHVGSYNEQFF
NA	13	NA	TRBJ1-1	TRBV11-2	TGTGCCAGCAGCCGTGACAGAGGCACTGAAGCTTTCTTT	CASSRDRGTEAFF
NA	14	NA	TRBJ2-7	TRBV12-3/TRBV12-4	TGTGCCAGCAGTACCCCAGGGACCGACTACGAGCAGTACTTC	CASSTPGTDYEQYF
NA	12	NA	TRBJ1-2	TRBV20-1	TGCAGTGCTGTTCCAGGGACATTGGGCTACACCTTC	CSAVPGTLGYTF
TRBD2	15	many	TRBJ2-7	TRBV5-1	TGCGCCAGCAGCCGAGCAAGCGGGGGGACCTACGAGCAGTACTTC	CASSRASGGTYEQYF
NA	13	NA	TRBJ2-4	TRBV18	TGTGCCAGCTCACAAATAAACGGGGACATTCAGTACTTC	CASSQINGDIQYF
TRBD1	16	NA	TRBJ2-2	TRBV28	TGTGCCAGCAGTCGGACAGGGGGAGGTTTGGCCGGGGAGCTGTTTTTT	CASSRTGGGLAGELFF
NA	13	few	TRBJ2-5	TRBV3-1	TGTGCCAGCAGCCGAACTCAGTTGGGGCGGGGGTACTTC	CASSRTQLGRGYF
TRBD2	14	NA	TRBJ2-7	TRBV9	TGTGCCAGCAGCGATCGGGGACTAGCGGACGAGCAGTACTTC	CASSDRGLADEQYF
NA	13	NA	TRBJ1-6	TRBV20-1	TGCAGTGCTAGAGAGGTCGCAGGCAGGCCCCTCCACTTT	CSAREVAGRPLHF
NA	14	NA	TRBJ2-1	TRBV20-1	TGCAGTGCTCGTCTATGGGGGCCCTACAATGAGCAGTTCTTC	CSARLWGPYNEQFF
NA	15	NA	TRBJ2-7	TRBV7-6	TGTGCCAGCAGCTTAGCCCCAAGGCAGGGAGCCGAGCAGTACTTC	CASSLAPRQGAEQYF
NA	17	few	TRBJ2-3	TRBV7-2	TGTGCCAGCAGCCCCCCCCGGAGCGGAGTCCGCACAGATACGCAGTATTTT	CASSPPRSGVRTDTQYF
NA	15	few	TRBJ2-1	TRBV6-5	TGTGCCAGCAGTTCGCAGCGGACAGTTCCAAATGAGCAGTTCTTC	CASSSQRTVPNEQFF